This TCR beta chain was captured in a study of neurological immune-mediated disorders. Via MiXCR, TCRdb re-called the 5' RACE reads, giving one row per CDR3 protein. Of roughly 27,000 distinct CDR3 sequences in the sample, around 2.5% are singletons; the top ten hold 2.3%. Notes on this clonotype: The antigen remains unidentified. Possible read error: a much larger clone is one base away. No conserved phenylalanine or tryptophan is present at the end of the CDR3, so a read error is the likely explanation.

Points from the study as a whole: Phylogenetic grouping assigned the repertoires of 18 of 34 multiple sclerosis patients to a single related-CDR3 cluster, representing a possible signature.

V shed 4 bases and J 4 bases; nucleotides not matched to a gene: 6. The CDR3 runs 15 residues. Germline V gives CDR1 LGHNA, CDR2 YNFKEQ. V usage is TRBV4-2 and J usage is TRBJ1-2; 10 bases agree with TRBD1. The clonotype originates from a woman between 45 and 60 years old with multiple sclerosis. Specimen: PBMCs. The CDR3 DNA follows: TGTGCCAGCAGCCCACGGACAGGGGGTGTCTATGGCTACACCTAC. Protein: CASSPRTGGVYGYTY.